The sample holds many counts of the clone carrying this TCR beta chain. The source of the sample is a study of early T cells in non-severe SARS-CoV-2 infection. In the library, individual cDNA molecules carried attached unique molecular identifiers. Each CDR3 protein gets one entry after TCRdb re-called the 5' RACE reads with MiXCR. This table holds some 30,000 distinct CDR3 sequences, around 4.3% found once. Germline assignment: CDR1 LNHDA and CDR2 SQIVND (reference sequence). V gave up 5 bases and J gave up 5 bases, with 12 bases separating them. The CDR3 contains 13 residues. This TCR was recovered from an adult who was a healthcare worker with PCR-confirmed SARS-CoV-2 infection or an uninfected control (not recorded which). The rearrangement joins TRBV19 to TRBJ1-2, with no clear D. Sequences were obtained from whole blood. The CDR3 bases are TGTGCCAGTAGTCATCCCCAAAGGTATGGCTACACCTTC. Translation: CASSHPQRYGYTF. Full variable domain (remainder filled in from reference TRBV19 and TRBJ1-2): DGGITQSPKYLFRKEGQNVTLSCEQNLNHDAMYWYRQDPGQGLRLIYYSQIVNDFQKGDIAEGYSVSREKKESFPLTVTSAQKNPTAFYLCASSHPQRYGYTFGSGTRLTVV.